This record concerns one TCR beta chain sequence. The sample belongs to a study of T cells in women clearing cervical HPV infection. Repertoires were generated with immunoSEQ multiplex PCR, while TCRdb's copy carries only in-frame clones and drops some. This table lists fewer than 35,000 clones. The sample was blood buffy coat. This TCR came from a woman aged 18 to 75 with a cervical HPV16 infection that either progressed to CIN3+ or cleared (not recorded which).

CDR3 DNA, as far as it was read: TGCGCCAGCAGCTTTACTTACATT. Encoded protein: CASSFTYI. The whole CDR3 protein is CASSFTYIQYF. J is TRBJ2-4 and V is TRBV5-1; D uncertain. The read terminates 3 residues ahead of where the CDR3 ends, so the germline J gene completes it. This CDR3 has 11 amino acids. Trimming removed 2 bases from V and 8 bases from J, with 5 bases in between. Germline CDR1 SGHRS, CDR2 YFSETQ.